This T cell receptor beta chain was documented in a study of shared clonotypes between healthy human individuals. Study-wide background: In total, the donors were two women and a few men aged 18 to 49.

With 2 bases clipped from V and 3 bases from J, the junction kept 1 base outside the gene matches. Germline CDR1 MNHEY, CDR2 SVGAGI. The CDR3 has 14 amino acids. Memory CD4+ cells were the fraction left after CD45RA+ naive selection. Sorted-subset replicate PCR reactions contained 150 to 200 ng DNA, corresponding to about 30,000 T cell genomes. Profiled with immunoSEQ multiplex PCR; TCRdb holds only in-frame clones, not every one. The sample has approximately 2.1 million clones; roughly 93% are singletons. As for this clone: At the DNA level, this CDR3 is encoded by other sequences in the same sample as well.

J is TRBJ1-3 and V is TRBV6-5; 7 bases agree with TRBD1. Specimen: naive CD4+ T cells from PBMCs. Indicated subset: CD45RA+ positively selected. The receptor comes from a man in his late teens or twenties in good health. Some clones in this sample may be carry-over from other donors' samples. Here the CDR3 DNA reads TGTGCCAGCAGTTACAGGGGGCTTGGAAACACCATATATTTT. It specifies CASSYRGLGNTIYF.